What follows describes a single T cell receptor (beta chain). The data stem from a study of blood T cell repertoires in COVID-19. Study overall: Either two negative PCRs, clearance, or symptom resolution qualified Cohort 3 donors as recovered. COVID-19 samples collected from the United States, Italy and Spain covered acute and convalescent phases. PBMCs, B-cell-depleted T cells, or T cells provided the cDNA or gDNA that made up the material.

Clinical history reported by participants formed the basis on which cohorts were assigned. Some clones are missing from TCRdb's copy, which holds only in-frame ones; the method was immunoSEQ multiplex PCR. The table shows more than 200,000 clones, with around 87% occurring only once. The receptor was isolated from a man under 40 in a cohort exposed to, infected with or recovered from COVID-19 (not recorded which). Sequenced: PBMCs or T cells enriched from blood (not recorded which).

The CDR3 here is CASSSRLRDRGIDSNQPQHF. The CDR3, as DNA: TGTGCCAGTAGTTCCCGGCTTCGGGACAGGGGGATAGATAGCAATCAGCCCCAGCATTTT. This rearrangement joins TRBV19 to TRBJ1-5; 11 positions agree with TRBD1. Trimming took 5 bases from V and 0 from J; bases not matched to a gene: 15. CDR1 LNHDA and CDR2 SQIVND come from the germline V gene (reference sequence). CDR3 length equals 20 residues.